This entry concerns a single TCR beta chain. Germline loops: CDR1 DFQATT, CDR2 SNEGSKA (reference sequence). This CDR3 contains 13 residues. Trimming took off 6 bases at V and 8 bases at J, with 16 bases between the two ends. From blood CD8+ and CD4+ T cells, the TCR beta chain was sequenced. Reverse transcription of about 0.5 to 1 ug RNA was carried out with random hexamers. Multiplex PCR with immunoSEQ amplified the TCR beta CDR3 across 54 Vbeta and 13 Jbeta. TCRdb passed the immunoSEQ multiplex PCR reads through MiXCR, listing each CDR3 protein once. The table lists approximately 150,000 distinct CDR3 sequences, 94% of them singletons, with about 0.095% in the top ten. The data originate from a study of CD8 T cells in Susac syndrome.

The chain recombines TRBV20-1 with TRBJ1-4; D is possibly TRBD1 (6 bases). Sequences were obtained from CD4+ T cells from PBMCs. The TCR was taken from a human donor with multiple sclerosis. CDR3 sequence: CSAPQGLSEKLFF. The CDR3 DNA sequence: TGCAGTGCCCCACAGGGACTTTCCGAAAAACTGTTTTTT.